This T cell receptor (beta chain) was profiled in a study of graft-versus-host responses after intestinal transplantation. Study summary: Anti-thymocyte globulin induction preceded 2 to 4 years of tacrolimus and steroid maintenance in all recipients. Findings and caveats of the study: GvH clones were identified in recipient marrow, with some first appearing in ileum or blood. Association was observed between peak circulating GvH clone levels and early post-transplant HvG declines.

Graft-derived tissue was subjected to processing to liberate intraepithelial and lamina propria lymphocytes. Clones were sequenced by immunoSEQ multiplex PCR, and TCRdb holds only the in-frame ones, with some missing. Of about 15,000 clones listed, about 55% are singletons. The germline gives CDR1 SNHLY, CDR2 FYNNEI. This CDR3 has 15 amino acids. As regards this clone: Its antigen is as yet unknown. A read error may account for a junction end that differs from germline.

The chain has TRBV2 and TRBJ2-7; tentative D call: TRBD1 (6 bases). The starting material was ileum tissue, obtained 524 days after transplant. This sequence originates from a human patient who received an intestinal transplant, so some T cells may come from the graft donor. CDR3 residues: CASSPSQGQSSEQYF. CDR3 sequence (DNA): TGTGCCAGTTCACCTTCACAGGGACAATCCTCCGAGCAGTACTTC.